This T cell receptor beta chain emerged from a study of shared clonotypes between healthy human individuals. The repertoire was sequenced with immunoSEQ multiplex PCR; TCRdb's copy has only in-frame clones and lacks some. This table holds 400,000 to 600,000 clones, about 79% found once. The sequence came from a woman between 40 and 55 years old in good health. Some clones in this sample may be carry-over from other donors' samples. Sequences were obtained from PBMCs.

In nucleotides, the CDR3 is TGTGCCACCAGCGCCCTGGAAAAGACAAACACCATATATTTT. Amino acid sequence: CATSALEKTNTIYF. The chain has TRBV15 and TRBJ1-3; unclear D gene. The CDR3 is 14 residues long. V lost 5 bases and J 6 bases, leaving 14 bases between the germline ends. Per the germline V gene, CDR1 is LNHNV and CDR2 is YYDKDF (reference sequence).